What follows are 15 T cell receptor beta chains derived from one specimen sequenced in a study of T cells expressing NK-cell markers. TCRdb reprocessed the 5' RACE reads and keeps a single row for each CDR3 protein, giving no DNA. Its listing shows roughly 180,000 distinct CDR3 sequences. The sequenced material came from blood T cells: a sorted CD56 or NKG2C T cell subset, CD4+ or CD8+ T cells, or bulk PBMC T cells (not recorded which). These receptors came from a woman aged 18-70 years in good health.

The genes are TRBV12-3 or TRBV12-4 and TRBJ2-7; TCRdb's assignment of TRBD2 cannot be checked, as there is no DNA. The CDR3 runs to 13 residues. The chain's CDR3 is CASDSGRANEQYF.

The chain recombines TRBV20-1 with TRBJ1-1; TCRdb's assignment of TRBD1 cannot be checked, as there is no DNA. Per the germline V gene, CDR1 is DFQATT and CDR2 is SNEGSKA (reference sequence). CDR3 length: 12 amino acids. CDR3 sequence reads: CSAREQGAEAFF.

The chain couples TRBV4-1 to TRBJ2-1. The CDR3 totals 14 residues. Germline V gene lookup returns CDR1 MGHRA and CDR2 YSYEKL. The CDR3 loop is CASSPAAPYNEQFF.

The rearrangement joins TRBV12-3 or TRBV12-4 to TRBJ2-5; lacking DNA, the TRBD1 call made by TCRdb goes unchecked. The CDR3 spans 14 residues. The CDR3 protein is CASSWQGGQETQYF.

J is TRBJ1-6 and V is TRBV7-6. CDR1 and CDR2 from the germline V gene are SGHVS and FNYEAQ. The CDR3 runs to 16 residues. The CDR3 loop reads CASSLAGGPKNSPLHF.

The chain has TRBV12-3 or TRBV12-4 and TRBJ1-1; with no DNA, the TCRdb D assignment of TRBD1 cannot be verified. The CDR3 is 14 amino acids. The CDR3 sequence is CASTRPGHPTMAFF.

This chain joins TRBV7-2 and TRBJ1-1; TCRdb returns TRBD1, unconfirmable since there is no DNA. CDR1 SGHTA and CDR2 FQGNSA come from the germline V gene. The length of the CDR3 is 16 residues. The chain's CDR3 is CASRPLDRGLNTEAFF.

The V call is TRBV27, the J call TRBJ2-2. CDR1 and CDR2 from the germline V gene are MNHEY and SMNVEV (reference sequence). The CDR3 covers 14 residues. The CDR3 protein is CASSSYTNTGELFF.

The CDR3 sequence is CSVASGGESTDTQYF. The rearrangement uses TRBV29-1 and TRBJ2-3; without DNA, the TCRdb call of TRBD2 cannot be checked. CDR3 length equals 15 residues. In germline, CDR1 is SQVTM, CDR2 ANQGSEA.

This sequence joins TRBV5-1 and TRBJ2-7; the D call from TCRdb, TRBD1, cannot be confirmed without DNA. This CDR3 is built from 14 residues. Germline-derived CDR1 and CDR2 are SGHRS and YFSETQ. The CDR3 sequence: CASSDIQGLGEQYF.

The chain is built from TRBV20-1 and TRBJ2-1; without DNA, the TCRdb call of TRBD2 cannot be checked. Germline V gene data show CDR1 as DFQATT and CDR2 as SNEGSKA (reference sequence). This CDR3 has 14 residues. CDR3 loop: CSVATSGGFNEQFF.

CDR3 residues: CASSQGSTSGRDTQYF. The chain couples TRBV4-2 to TRBJ2-3; TCRdb lists TRBD2, though no DNA is available to test this call. CDR3 length: 16 amino acids. Germline V CDR1 and CDR2: LGHNA, YNFKEQ.

CDR3 sequence: CASSGSGAMYGYTF. The V and J genes are TRBV5-1 and TRBJ1-2; TCRdb's assignment of TRBD1 cannot be checked, as there is no DNA. The CDR3 loop spans 14 amino acids. From germline, CDR1 is SGHRS and CDR2 YFSETQ.

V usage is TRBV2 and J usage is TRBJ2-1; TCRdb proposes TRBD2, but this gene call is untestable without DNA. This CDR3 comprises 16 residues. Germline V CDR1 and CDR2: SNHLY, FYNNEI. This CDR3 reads CASSEGGPWDYNEQFF.

The CDR3 loop is CASSLSQGFTEAFF. This chain uses TRBV14 with TRBJ1-1; TCRdb's D call, TRBD1, is unchecked because there is no DNA. The CDR3 covers 14 residues. Germline lookup yields CDR1 SGHDN and CDR2 FVKESK.